These T cell receptor beta chains were read from a single sample in a study of blood T cells in healthy people across ages. TCRdb independently ran MiXCR on the 5' RACE reads; one entry per CDR3 protein. The sample includes roughly 930,000 distinct CDR3 sequences, around 48% of them seen just once. Material for sequencing was blood. Receptors originate from a man aged 30 to 39 in good health. CDR3s include the opening cysteine and the closing phenylalanine or tryptophan. A D gene is named only where the DNA matches it firmly. Not every row has a clone size; where given, it reads once, few, many or a size class.

clone size	V gene	J gene	D gene	CDR3 protein	CDR3 DNA
-	TRBV28	TRBJ2-7	-	CASSLGGGFNPYEQYF	TGTGCCAGCAGCCTAGGAGGGGGCTTTAACCCCTACGAGCAGTACTTC
-	TRBV4-3	TRBJ2-1	-	CASSQGRGGADEQFF	TGCGCCAGCAGCCAAGGGCGAGGGGGGGCCGATGAGCAGTTCTTC
-	TRBV7-9	TRBJ2-2	TRBD1	CASSLATGAFTGELFF	TGTGCCAGCAGCTTGGCGACAGGGGCCTTCACCGGGGAGCTGTTTTTT
few	TRBV20-1	TRBJ1-2	-	CSARQTQIGGYTF	TGCAGTGCTCGTCAGACTCAAATAGGGGGCTACACCTTC
-	TRBV4-3	TRBJ1-2	-	CASSPLEPNYGYTF	TGCGCCAGCAGCCCACTAGAGCCTAACTATGGCTACACCTTC
-	TRBV12-3/TRBV12-4	TRBJ2-7	-	CASAADGLYEQYF	TGTGCCAGCGCGGCGGACGGATTATACGAGCAGTACTTC
once	TRBV13	TRBJ2-7	-	CASSLSPGLPYEQYF	TGTGCCAGCAGCTTATCACCCGGGCTGCCCTACGAGCAGTACTTC
few	TRBV7-2	TRBJ2-1	-	CASSLNMGGPYNEQFF	TGTGCCAGCAGCTTAAATATGGGGGGGCCCTACAATGAGCAGTTCTTC
few	TRBV25-1	TRBJ1-2	-	CASSEDRIFDGYTF	TGTGCCAGCAGTGAAGACAGGATTTTCGATGGCTACACCTTC
-	TRBV24-1	TRBJ2-5	TRBD1	CTTSDLPGGRGPETQYF	TGTACCACCAGTGATTTGCCCGGTGGCAGGGGGCCTGAGACCCAGTACTTC
few	TRBV20-1	TRBJ1-2	TRBD1	CSASAGTGNYGYTF	TGCAGTGCAAGCGCCGGGACAGGGAACTATGGCTACACCTTC
few	TRBV24-1	TRBJ1-2	-	CATSALGGTGKPSYYGYTF	TGTGCCACCAGTGCCCTAGGGGGAACAGGGAAGCCCTCTTACTATGGCTACACCTTC
-	TRBV5-8	TRBJ2-1	-	CASSLGRTPSYNEQFF	TGTGCCAGCAGCTTGGGACGGACTCCTTCCTACAATGAGCAGTTCTTC
-	TRBV4-3	TRBJ2-1	TRBD2	CASSQGIRDYLYNEQFF	TGCGCCAGCAGCCAGGGAATCCGGGACTACCTATACAATGAGCAGTTCTTC
many	TRBV12-3/TRBV12-4	TRBJ2-4	TRBD1	CASGDSLAKNIQYF	TGTGCCAGCGGGGACAGCTTAGCCAAAAACATTCAGTACTTC
-	TRBV15	TRBJ2-7	TRBD1	CATSRPQGAYEQYF	TGTGCCACCAGCAGACCCCAGGGGGCCTACGAGCAGTACTTC
-	TRBV6-5	TRBJ1-1	-	CASRYDTGMNTEAFF	TGTGCCAGCAGGTACGATACAGGGATGAACACTGAAGCTTTCTTT
-	TRBV28	TRBJ2-7	-	CASTLGGSSYEQYF	TGTGCCAGCACCCTAGGGGGGAGCTCCTACGAGCAGTACTTC
-	TRBV4-3	TRBJ1-2	TRBD1	CASSLDRGSYSGYTF	TGCGCCAGCAGCCTTGACAGGGGATCATACTCTGGCTACACCTTC
many	TRBV9	TRBJ1-1	-	CASSPGPGSNTEAFF	TGTGCCAGCAGCCCAGGCCCAGGGTCGAACACTGAAGCTTTCTTT
few	TRBV10-3	TRBJ2-4	-	CAISETGWENIQYF	TGTGCCATCAGTGAAACGGGGTGGGAAAACATTCAGTACTTC
-	TRBV7-9	TRBJ2-1	-	CASSLEGDYNEQFF	TGTGCCAGCAGCTTAGAGGGAGACTACAATGAGCAGTTCTTC
-	TRBV15	TRBJ2-5	TRBD2	CATSRWTSGGQETQYF	TGTGCCACCAGCAGATGGACTAGCGGGGGGCAAGAGACCCAGTACTTC
once	TRBV6-1	TRBJ1-2	-	CASSEDLAYGYTF	TGTGCCAGCAGTGAAGACCTTGCCTATGGCTACACCTTC
few	TRBV20-1	TRBJ1-2	TRBD1	CSARDWGRGNYGYTF	TGCAGTGCTAGAGACTGGGGCAGGGGGAACTATGGCTACACCTTC
-	TRBV9	TRBJ1-1	TRBD1	CASSVVQGAAEAFF	TGTGCCAGCAGCGTAGTGCAGGGGGCGGCTGAAGCTTTCTTT
-	TRBV6-1	TRBJ2-7	TRBD1	CASSQTGQFYEQYF	TGTGCCAGCAGTCAGACGGGACAGTTCTACGAGCAGTACTTC
-	TRBV2	TRBJ2-3	-	CASKRSDTQYF	TGTGCCAGCAAGAGGTCAGATACGCAGTATTTT
-	TRBV5-1	TRBJ2-5	TRBD2	CASSLGASGQETQYF	TGCGCCAGCAGCTTGGGGGCTAGCGGCCAAGAGACCCAGTACTTC
-	TRBV5-4	TRBJ2-5	-	CASSPGTHQQETQYF	TGTGCCAGCAGCCCCGGGACCCACCAACAAGAGACCCAGTACTTC
-	TRBV9	TRBJ1-3	TRBD1	CASSDRDSRTSGNTIYF	TGTGCCAGCAGCGACCGGGACAGTCGGACCTCTGGAAACACCATATATTTT
few	TRBV29-1	TRBJ2-4	TRBD1	CSVEGVPDRGDGNIQYF	TGCAGCGTTGAGGGGGTCCCGGACAGGGGGGACGGAAACATTCAGTACTTC
-	TRBV9	TRBJ2-1	-	CASSAHQGSSNEQFF	TGTGCCAGCAGCGCCCATCAGGGGAGCAGCAATGAGCAGTTCTTC
once	TRBV7-2	TRBJ2-5	TRBD1	CASSSKTGQETQYF	TGTGCCAGCAGTTCTAAGACAGGGCAAGAGACCCAGTACTTC
few	TRBV12-3/TRBV12-4	TRBJ2-3	-	CASTLRGGVTDTQYF	TGTGCCAGCACCTTAAGGGGAGGTGTCACAGATACGCAGTATTTT
-	TRBV30	TRBJ1-5	TRBD1	CAWSDTGGNQPQHF	TGTGCCTGGAGTGATACAGGGGGCAATCAGCCCCAGCATTTT
-	TRBV11-2	TRBJ2-5	TRBD2	CASSLGTRVQETQYF	TGTGCCAGCAGCTTAGGGACTAGAGTGCAAGAGACCCAGTACTTC
many	TRBV9	TRBJ2-1	-	CASSVVPGGYNEQFF	TGTGCCAGCAGCGTCGTCCCCGGGGGATACAATGAGCAGTTCTTC
many	TRBV7-2	TRBJ2-3	-	CASTPTRITDTQYF	TGTGCCAGCACTCCGACTAGGATCACAGATACGCAGTATTTT
-	TRBV7-2	TRBJ2-2	TRBD2	CASSLDFTSGGFANTGELFF	TGTGCCAGCAGCTTAGACTTCACTAGCGGGGGTTTCGCGAACACCGGGGAGTTGTTTTTT
-	TRBV5-1	TRBJ2-1	-	CASSYGAANEQFF	TGCGCCAGCAGCTACGGAGCGGCCAATGAGCAGTTCTTC
-	TRBV20-1	TRBJ2-4	TRBD2	CSARSGLEENIQYF	TGCAGTGCTAGGTCGGGACTAGAGGAAAACATTCAGTACTTC
-	TRBV21-1	TRBJ1-4	-	CASSKLDAAIGGLFF	TGTGCCAGCAGCAAATTAGATGCGGCAATCGGGGGACTGTTTTTT
-	TRBV14	TRBJ1-2	-	CASSQGFSYGYTF	TGTGCCAGCAGCCAAGGTTTTTCCTATGGCTACACCTTC